This is a list of T cell receptor beta chains from one sample in a study of shared clonotypes between healthy human individuals. Produced via immunoSEQ multiplex PCR; TCRdb's table is partial and in-frame only. The sample lists around 2.3 million clones; more than 90% were seen once. The sequenced sample consisted of naive CD4+ T cells sorted from blood. The receptors were sampled from a man between 18 and 29 years old in good health. The CDR3 runs from the conserved cysteine through the conserved F or W. The D gene is left open where the match is weak. Expanded clones are given a class, and other clones once, few, many or no size at all.

j_gene | d_gene | abundance | v_gene | CDR3nt | CDR3aa
TRBJ2-7 | TRBD1 | - | TRBV19 | TGTGCCAGTAGTATGGTCCCTTCGACAGGGCTTGGCGAGCAGTACTTC | CASSMVPSTGLGEQYF
TRBJ2-3 | - | - | TRBV7-9 | TGTGCCAGCAGCTTGGGCCAGTGGGAAGAGCAGTATTTT | CASSLGQWEEQYF
TRBJ1-1 | - | - | TRBV7-3 | TGTGCCAGCAGCTCGTCGGTGCAGGCGAACACTGAAGCTTTCTTT | CASSSSVQANTEAFF
TRBJ2-2 | - | - | TRBV30 | TGTGCCTGGGGAGGAGGGAGGAACACCGGGGAGCTGTTTTTT | CAWGGGRNTGELFF
TRBJ1-2 | - | once | TRBV30 | TGTGCCTGGAGTGTTAGAGGGGAAGGAGGCTACACCTTC | CAWSVRGEGGYTF
TRBJ2-1 | TRBD1 | - | TRBV6-1 | TGTGCCACCTGGACAGGGGGATACAATGAGCAGTTCTTC | CATWTGGYNEQFF
TRBJ2-3 | - | - | TRBV5-1 | TGCGCCAGCAGCTTGGCCCCCGAGTCGCAGTATTTT | CASSLAPESQYF
TRBJ1-5 | - | - | TRBV14 | TGTGCCAGCAGCCAAGTTTTGGGGCAGCCCCAGCATTTT | CASSQVLGQPQHF
TRBJ2-2 | - | - | TRBV9 | TGTGCCAGCAGCGTTAGGGGGTACACCGGGGAGCTGTTTTTT | CASSVRGYTGELFF
TRBJ2-3 | - | - | TRBV11-2 | TGTGCCAGCAGCCCGAGCCTAGGGGATACGCAGTATTTT | CASSPSLGDTQYF
TRBJ1-2 | TRBD1 | - | TRBV7-2 | TGTGCCAGCAGCCGATGGGACAGGGGGTATCATGGCTACACCTTC | CASSRWDRGYHGYTF
TRBJ2-7 | TRBD2 | - | TRBV27 | TGTGCCAGCAGTACCTGGACTAGCGGGAGTGTCGACGAGCAGTACTTC | CASSTWTSGSVDEQYF
TRBJ1-1 | - | - | TRBV10-2 | TGCGCCAGCAGTGCTGGGAAGGGGACTGAAGCTTTCTTT | CASSAGKGTEAFF
TRBJ1-2 | - | - | TRBV9 | TGTGCCAGCAGCGCTTCAGGGGACACCTATGGCTACACCTTC | CASSASGDTYGYTF
TRBJ2-7 | - | - | TRBV11-2 | TGTGCCAGCAGCTTAGGAGGAGGAGGTCTCGAGCAGTACTTC | CASSLGGGGLEQYF
TRBJ1-1 | - | - | TRBV30 | TGTGCCTGGAGTCTATCCCGTGGGAGGACTGAAGCTTTCTTT | CAWSLSRGRTEAFF
TRBJ2-7 | TRBD2 | - | TRBV5-6 | TGTGCCAGCAGCTTGGTTGGGTCTAGCGGACCTAGCTCCTACGAGCAGTACTTC | CASSLVGSSGPSSYEQYF
TRBJ2-4 | - | - | TRBV5-4 | TGTGCCAGCAGCTTAGGACAGAACATTCAGTACTTC | CASSLGQNIQYF